These 21 T cell receptor beta chains were all obtained from the same sample, sequenced in a study of T cell responses to AZD1222 COVID-19 vaccine. Profiling relied on immunoSEQ multiplex PCR, and the TCRdb table lists in-frame clones only, not all of them. The sample consists of approximately 89,000 clones, around nine tenths of them appearing once. The sequences come from peripheral blood, collected on day 0 of AZD1222 vaccination. The origin of the receptors is an adult in good health.

The V and J genes are TRBV3-1 (or the pseudogene TRBV3-2) and TRBJ1-4; D might be TRBD1 (6 bases). CDR1 and CDR2 (germline): LGHDT, YNNKEL (reference sequence). Trimming left V 5 bases short and J 0 bases short, with 13 bases between. The CDR3 has 16 amino acids. The CDR3 here is CASSYTGRATNEKLFF. CDR3 nucleotides: TGTGCCAGCAGCTACACAGGGAGAGCAACTAATGAAAAACTGTTTTTT.

This clone showed up just once. V gene TRBV2 combines with J gene TRBJ2-3; TRBD2 matches at 11 bases. The CDR3 is made up of 18 amino acids. CDR1 is SNHLY and CDR2 is FYNNEI in the germline V gene. V lost 1 base to trimming and J lost 4 bases; unmatched junction nucleotides: 10. The CDR3 DNA is TGTGCCAGCAGTGAAGGCACTAGCGGGGGCGTATCCGCAGATACGCAGTATTTT. Translation gives CASSEGTSGGVSADTQYF.

This chain links TRBV5-6 with TRBJ2-7; D ambiguous. CDR3 length: 14 residues. Germline loops: CDR1 SGHDT, CDR2 YYEEEE. V lost 0 bases, J lost 3 bases, and 10 bases lay in between. The CDR3 here is CASSLVGVGYEQYF. In DNA form, the CDR3 reads TGTGCCAGCAGCTTGGTTGGGGTAGGCTACGAGCAGTACTTC.

The chain is built from TRBV5-8 and TRBJ2-1; 11 bases are a match to TRBD1. J was trimmed by 5 bases and V by 4 bases; bases with no gene match: 8. The CDR3 contains 16 residues. Germline CDR1 is SGHTS and CDR2 is YDEGEE. In nucleotides, the CDR3 is TGTGCCAGCAGCCTGGACAGGGGGCGAGTCCACAATGAGCAGTTCTTC. Amino acids: CASSLDRGRVHNEQFF.

Written as DNA, the CDR3 is TGTGCCAGCAGCTTAGATTACAGGGGTGAGCAGTTCTTC. Translation: CASSLDYRGEQFF. The chain combines TRBV11-2 with TRBJ2-1; TRBD1 aligns across 7 bases. Germline V gene lookup returns CDR1 SGHAT and CDR2 FQNNGV. CDR3 size: 13 residues. Trimming took 0 bases from V and 9 from J; bases not matched to a gene: 2. Drawing the rest from reference TRBV11-2 and TRBJ2-1, the complete variable domain is EAGVAQSPRYKIIEKRQSVAFWCNPISGHATLYWYQQILGQGPKLLIQFQNNGVVDDSQLPKDRFSAERLKGVDSTLKIQPAKLEDSAVYLCASSLDYRGEQFFGPGTRLTVL.

This rearrangement joins TRBV28 to TRBJ2-7; 11 bases agree with TRBD1. The CDR3 length is 14 residues. The V gene end was trimmed by 5 bases and the J gene end by 8 bases; junction bases not matched to a gene: 8. CDR1 and CDR2 from the germline V gene are MDHEN and SYDVKM. The CDR3 spells CASSPGTGGSKQYF. The CDR3 DNA reads TGTGCCAGCAGTCCTGGGACAGGGGGATCTAAGCAGTACTTC.

The count of this clone is one. The V call is TRBV11-2, the J call TRBJ2-7; D possibly matches TRBD1 or TRBD2 (5 bases each). From germline, CDR1 is SGHAT and CDR2 FQNNGV. This CDR3 is built from 14 residues. V shed 5 bases and J shed 0 bases, with 11 bases lying between them. The CDR3 DNA follows: TGTGCCAGCAGCACACCCGGGGCCTCCTACGAGCAGTACTTC. Protein: CASSTPGASYEQYF.

V gene TRBV19 combines with J gene TRBJ2-3; D gene uncertain. Trimming cost V 3 bases and J 5 bases, with 3 bases left between them. The CDR3 extends over 11 amino acids. Germline V lookup: CDR1 LNHDA, CDR2 SQIVND (reference sequence). The CDR3 region has the DNA TGTGCCAGTAGTATCTTAGATACGCAGTATTTT. Its translation is CASSILDTQYF.

V is TRBV2 and J is TRBJ1-3; D is undetermined. Germline CDR1 SNHLY, CDR2 FYNNEI. CDR3 length: 14 amino acids. With 4 bases removed from V and 2 bases from J, the gap between germline ends came to 9 bases. The CDR3 protein is CASSVTFTGNTIYF. In nucleotides, the CDR3 is TGTGCCAGCAGTGTAACTTTCACTGGAAACACCATATATTTT.

The rearrangement links TRBV5-1 to TRBJ1-6; D is ambiguous. This CDR3 is 14 amino acids long. Germline V gene lookup returns CDR1 SGHRS and CDR2 YFSETQ. V lost 3 bases and J lost 7, with 11 bases in between. The chain's CDR3 is CASSYETGNSPLHF. The CDR3 region has the DNA TGCGCCAGCAGCTACGAAACGGGCAATTCACCCCTCCACTTT.

This rearrangement joins TRBV10-3 to TRBJ1-1; tentatively, D is TRBD1 (6 bases). CDR3 size: 14 residues. V was clipped by 7 bases and J by 2 bases, with 14 bases between them. The germline CDR1 and CDR2 sequences are ENHRY and SYGVKD. CDR3 loop: CAINPGHRNTEAFF. CDR3 DNA sequence: TGTGCCATCAACCCGGGACACCGAAACACTGAAGCTTTCTTT.

V is TRBV6-5 and J is TRBJ1-1; D might be TRBD1 (6 bases). This CDR3 is 14 amino acids long. CDR1 is MNHEY, CDR2 SVGAGI, per germline. V was clipped by 4 bases and J by 4 bases, with 13 bases between them. CDR3 sequence reads: CASSFQGRITEAFF. CDR3 DNA: TGTGCCAGCAGTTTTCAGGGGAGAATCACTGAAGCTTTCTTT.

This chain connects TRBV6-5 to TRBJ1-4, with D unresolved. The CDR3 covers 13 residues. Trimming stripped 0 bases from V and 7 bases from J, with 6 bases between. CDR1 MNHEY and CDR2 SVGAGI come from the germline V gene. In DNA, the CDR3 is TGTGCCAGCAGTTACTCGACGGGTGAAAAACTGTTTTTT. Its translation is CASSYSTGEKLFF.

The chain uses TRBV19 and TRBJ1-1; 10 nucleotides match TRBD1. From germline, CDR1 is LNHDA and CDR2 SQIVND (reference sequence). V trimming: 4 bases; J trimming: 4 bases; junction bases outside the gene matches: 6. The CDR3 sequence is 15 residues long. The CDR3 reads CASSNEDRGVTEAFF. In DNA form, the CDR3 reads TGTGCCAGTAGTAACGAGGACAGGGGGGTCACTGAAGCTTTCTTT.

The chain recombines TRBV5-1 with TRBJ1-1; the D gene is possibly TRBD1 (6 bases). Germline V CDR1 and CDR2: SGHRS, YFSETQ. The CDR3 runs to 15 residues. The V end lost 4 bases, the J end lost 0 bases, and 13 bases lay between the germline ends. CDR3 DNA sequence: TGCGCCAGCAGCCCCGTAGGGGGGGTGAACACTGAAGCTTTCTTT. Protein: CASSPVGGVNTEAFF.

The chain recombines TRBV7-9 with TRBJ1-1; no clear D. In germline, CDR1 is SEHNR, CDR2 FQNEAQ (reference sequence). The germline V and J ends were trimmed by 2 bases and 1 base, with 11 bases remaining between them. This CDR3 has 15 amino acids. The CDR3 reads CASSLYALTNTEAFF. The CDR3 bases are TGTGCCAGCAGCTTATATGCGCTTACGAACACTGAAGCTTTCTTT.

The V and J genes are TRBV2 and TRBJ2-3, with D perhaps matching TRBD1 (6 bases). Between the trimmed V and J ends, which lost 5 bases and 3 bases, there was a span of 15 bases. CDR1 and CDR2 (germline): SNHLY, FYNNEI. CDR3 length: 15 amino acids. The CDR3 spells CASSPTGLRTDTQYF. The CDR3 DNA is TGTGCCAGCAGTCCAACAGGGTTGCGGACAGATACGCAGTATTTT.

J is TRBJ1-2 and V is TRBV3-1 (or the pseudogene TRBV3-2); no firm D call. Germline CDR1 reads LGHDT; CDR2 reads YNNKEL (reference sequence). This CDR3 has 13 amino acids. The V end lost 1 base, the J end lost 8 bases, and 11 bases lay between the germline ends. In DNA form, the CDR3 reads TGTGCCAGCAGCCAAGCCTTCGCTGGGGGCTACACCTTC. Protein: CASSQAFAGGYTF.

This clone was detected only a few times. The chain uses TRBV6-6 and TRBJ2-5; weak D call: TRBD1 (5 bases). V was cut by 7 bases and J by 4 bases, with 19 bases left in between. CDR1 MNHNY and CDR2 SVGAGI come from the germline V gene (reference sequence). CDR3 length: 15 amino acids. The CDR3: CASIRTGVQRETQYF. The CDR3 DNA sequence: TGTGCCAGCATTCGAACAGGTGTACAGAGAGAGACCCAGTACTTC.

The chain carries TRBV3-1 (or the pseudogene TRBV3-2) and TRBJ2-7; D may be TRBD1 (6 bases). Trimming took off 4 bases at V and 5 bases at J, with 15 bases between the two ends. CDR1 and CDR2 (germline): LGHDT, YNNKEL (reference sequence). The CDR3 contains 14 residues. CDR3 nucleotides: TGTGCCAGCAGCCGGACACAGGGCTTCCACGAGCAGTACTTC. Its translation: CASSRTQGFHEQYF.

J is TRBJ2-7 and V is TRBV19; D gene ambiguous. The CDR3 is 13 residues long. Germline V gives CDR1 LNHDA, CDR2 SQIVND (reference sequence). Trimming cost V 4 bases and J 3 bases, with 10 bases left between them. CDR3 sequence reads: CASSRTSLYEQYF. The CDR3 region has the DNA TGTGCCAGTAGTAGGACGAGCCTCTACGAGCAGTACTTC.